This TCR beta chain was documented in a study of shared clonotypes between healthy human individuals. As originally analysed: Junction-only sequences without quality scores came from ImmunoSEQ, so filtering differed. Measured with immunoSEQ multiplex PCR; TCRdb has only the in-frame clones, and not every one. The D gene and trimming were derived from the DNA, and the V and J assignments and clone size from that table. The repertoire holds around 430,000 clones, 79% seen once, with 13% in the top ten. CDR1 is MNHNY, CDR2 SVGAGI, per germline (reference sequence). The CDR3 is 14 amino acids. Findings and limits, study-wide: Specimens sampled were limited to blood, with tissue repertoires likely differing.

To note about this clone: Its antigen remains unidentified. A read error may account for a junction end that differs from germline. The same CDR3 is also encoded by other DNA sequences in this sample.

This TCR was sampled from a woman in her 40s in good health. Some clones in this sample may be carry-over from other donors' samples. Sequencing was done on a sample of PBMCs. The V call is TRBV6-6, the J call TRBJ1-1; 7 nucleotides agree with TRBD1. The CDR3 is CASSVTGSGTEAFF. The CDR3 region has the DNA TGTGCTAGCAGCGTGACAGGGTCGGGCACTGAAGCTTTCTTT.